Listed below are T cell receptor beta chains from one sample, sequenced in a study of tumor and adjacent non-tumor tissue in lung cancer. MiXCR, run by TCRdb on the multiplex PCR reads, gives a single entry per CDR3 protein. The table shows more than 75,000 distinct CDR3 sequences, with roughly 76% occurring only once. The sample consisted of lung tumor tissue. Receptor source: a woman in her fifties or sixties with non-small cell lung cancer. Each CDR3 is given with its conserved first and last residue. The D gene is left open where the match is weak. The size field is filled for only some rows; it gives once, few, many or a size class.

clone size: NA
V gene: TRBV11-2
D gene: TRBD2
J gene: TRBJ2-1
CDR3 DNA: TGTGCCAGCACACCAGAGGGCGGGGGAAGCTCCTACAATAAGCATTTCTTC
CDR3 protein: CASTPEGGGSSYNKHFF

clone size: NA
V gene: TRBV4-3
D gene: NA
J gene: TRBJ2-3
CDR3 DNA: TGCGCCAGGAGTCAGGGGCCTATCACAGATACGCAGTATTTT
CDR3 protein: CARSQGPITDTQYF

clone size: many
V gene: TRBV6-2/TRBV6-3
D gene: NA
J gene: TRBJ2-5
CDR3 DNA: TGTGCCAGCAGTGGCAGGGGTGAGACCCAGTACTTC
CDR3 protein: CASSGRGETQYF

clone size: NA
V gene: TRBV11-2
D gene: NA
J gene: TRBJ2-1
CDR3 DNA: TGTCCCAGCAGCTTCGAACACTACCAGCAGTTCTTC
CDR3 protein: CPSSFEHYQQFF

clone size: NA
V gene: TRBV20-1
D gene: NA
J gene: TRBJ1-6
CDR3 DNA: TGCTGTGCTACCACCCCTGGTCGGAATTCACCCCTCCACTTT
CDR3 protein: CCATTPGRNSPLHF

clone size: NA
V gene: TRBV2
D gene: NA
J gene: TRBJ1-5
CDR3 DNA: TGTGCCAGCAGTCCGTGGGGGGTACAGGGTGGCAATCAGCTCCAGCATTTT
CDR3 protein: CASSPWGVQGGNQLQHF

clone size: NA
V gene: TRBV5-1
D gene: NA
J gene: TRBJ2-5
CDR3 DNA: TGTACCAGCAGCCCCGGGACATCCCAAGAGACCCAGTACTTC
CDR3 protein: CTSSPGTSQETQYF

clone size: NA
V gene: TRBV24-1
D gene: NA
J gene: TRBJ2-3
CDR3 DNA: TGTGCCACCAGTGCCGCTGGTCCAGTGGGCAATCAGCCCCAGTATTTT
CDR3 protein: CATSAAGPVGNQPQYF

clone size: NA
V gene: TRBV20-1
D gene: NA
J gene: TRBJ1-5
CDR3 DNA: TGCAGTGCTATACCCCTCGGGATCTTAAGTAATCAGCCCCTGCATTTT
CDR3 protein: CSAIPLGILSNQPLHF

clone size: medium-sized
V gene: TRBV20-1
D gene: TRBD2
J gene: TRBJ2-2
CDR3 DNA: TGCAGTGCACCGGGACTAGCGGGAGGTCGGGACACCGGGGAGCTGTTTTTT
CDR3 protein: CSAPGLAGGRDTGELFF

clone size: NA
V gene: TRBV11-1
D gene: NA
J gene: TRBJ1-1
CDR3 DNA: TGTGCCAACAGCTCCGAGGATTGGTTGAACGCTGAAGCTTTCTTT
CDR3 protein: CANSSEDWLNAEAFF

clone size: NA
V gene: TRBV5-1
D gene: TRBD2
J gene: TRBJ2-1
CDR3 DNA: TGCGCCAGCAGCTTGAGCGGGACGCTCAACGATCAGTTCTTC
CDR3 protein: CASSLSGTLNDQFF

clone size: NA
V gene: TRBV11-1
D gene: NA
J gene: TRBJ2-5
CDR3 DNA: TGTGCCAGCAGCCCGGGACATGCGGTTCAAGAGACCCAATACTTC
CDR3 protein: CASSPGHAVQETQYF

clone size: NA
V gene: TRBV29-1
D gene: NA
J gene: TRBJ2-1
CDR3 DNA: TGTAGCGTTGATAGGAAGGGCGACAATGAGCAGTTTTTC
CDR3 protein: CSVDRKGDNEQFF

clone size: NA
V gene: TRBV24-1
D gene: NA
J gene: TRBJ2-2
CDR3 DNA: TGTGCCGCCGACGGGGCGGGCATTGGGGAGCTGTTTTTT
CDR3 protein: CAADGAGIGELFF

clone size: NA
V gene: TRBV6-1
D gene: TRBD2
J gene: TRBJ2-7
CDR3 DNA: TGTGTCTGCAGTGAAGGGCTAGCGGAGTGGTACGAGCCGTACTTC
CDR3 protein: CVCSEGLAEWYEPYF

clone size: NA
V gene: TRBV7-2
D gene: TRBD2
J gene: TRBJ2-5
CDR3 DNA: TGTGCCAGCAGCTTATTAGCGGGAGGGGGAAAGACCCAGTACTTC
CDR3 protein: CASSLLAGGGKTQYF

clone size: NA
V gene: TRBV11-2
D gene: TRBD2
J gene: TRBJ2-1
CDR3 DNA: TGTGCCAGCACCCCAGAGGGCGGGGGAAGCTCCAATGAGCAGTTCTTC
CDR3 protein: CASTPEGGGSSNEQFF

clone size: NA
V gene: TRBV5-5
D gene: TRBD2
J gene: TRBJ2-1
CDR3 DNA: TGTGCCAGCACCTTGGTCCCGAGACTAGCGGGACTCACCTACAATGAGCACTTCTTC
CDR3 protein: CASTLVPRLAGLTYNEHFF

clone size: NA
V gene: TRBV4-1
D gene: NA
J gene: TRBJ2-3
CDR3 DNA: TGCGCCAGCGGCCAACCCCTAGCGACAGATACGCTGTATTTT
CDR3 protein: CASGQPLATDTLYF

clone size: many
V gene: TRBV4-1
D gene: TRBD2
J gene: TRBJ2-7
CDR3 DNA: TGCGCCAGCAGCCTAAGCACTAGCGGCTACTACGAGCAGTACTTC
CDR3 protein: CASSLSTSGYYEQYF

clone size: NA
V gene: TRBV4-2
D gene: NA
J gene: TRBJ1-1
CDR3 DNA: TGTACCAGCAGCCAAGATCTAAACACTGAACCTTTCTTT
CDR3 protein: CTSSQDLNTEPFF

clone size: few
V gene: TRBV29-1
D gene: NA
J gene: TRBJ1-2
CDR3 DNA: TGCATCGTTGAAGTAGAATGGATGGACTATGGCTACACCTTC
CDR3 protein: CIVEVEWMDYGYTF

clone size: NA
V gene: TRBV6-1
D gene: NA
J gene: TRBJ1-1
CDR3 DNA: TGTGACACCAGGCATTACACTGAAGCTTTCTTT
CDR3 protein: CDTRHYTEAFF

clone size: NA
V gene: TRBV6-1
D gene: NA
J gene: TRBJ2-1
CDR3 DNA: TGTGCCAGCATGACGGCGTACAGCAATGAGCAGTTATTC
CDR3 protein: CASMTAYSNEQLF

clone size: many
V gene: TRBV10-3
D gene: TRBD1
J gene: TRBJ2-6
CDR3 DNA: TGTGCCATCAGCAGGACAGGTTTCTCTGGGGCCAACGTCCTGACTTTC
CDR3 protein: CAISRTGFSGANVLTF

clone size: NA
V gene: TRBV29-1
D gene: NA
J gene: TRBJ1-2
CDR3 DNA: TGCAGCGTCGATGACATCAACTATGCCTACACATTC
CDR3 protein: CSVDDINYAYTF

clone size: NA
V gene: TRBV6-5
D gene: NA
J gene: TRBJ2-1
CDR3 DNA: TGTGCCAGTAGTTACTCGATGATCGGCGATCAGTTCTTC
CDR3 protein: CASSYSMIGDQFF

clone size: NA
V gene: TRBV29-1
D gene: TRBD2
J gene: TRBJ2-1
CDR3 DNA: TGCTGCGTTAACCTTCCAGGCGGGAGAAGCTACAATGAGCAGTTATTC
CDR3 protein: CCVNLPGGRSYNEQLF

clone size: NA
V gene: TRBV24-1
D gene: TRBD2
J gene: TRBJ2-2
CDR3 DNA: TGTGCCGCCAGTGATCCCGCCAACCGAGTAGCGGGGGAGGTCACCGGGGAGCTGTTTTTT
CDR3 protein: CAASDPANRVAGEVTGELFF

clone size: once
V gene: TRBV6-1
D gene: NA
J gene: TRBJ1-5
CDR3 DNA: TGTGTCAGCAGTGATTCCCAGAGTATCTATAGCAATCAGCCCCACCATTTT
CDR3 protein: CVSSDSQSIYSNQPHHF

clone size: NA
V gene: TRBV5-1
D gene: NA
J gene: TRBJ2-1
CDR3 DNA: TGCGCCAGCAGCTTAGATGGTATGGGGGTTGTTATAAATGAGCAGTCCTTC
CDR3 protein: CASSLDGMGVVINEQSF

clone size: NA
V gene: TRBV20-1
D gene: TRBD2
J gene: TRBJ2-4
CDR3 DNA: TGCAGTGCTAGAGATCGACTAGCGGGGGGCAAAAACATTAAGTACTTC
CDR3 protein: CSARDRLAGGKNIKYF

clone size: NA
V gene: TRBV11-2
D gene: TRBD2
J gene: TRBJ2-1
CDR3 DNA: TGTGCCAACAGCTTTCCTAGCGGGATTTACAAGGTGCAGTTCTTC
CDR3 protein: CANSFPSGIYKVQFF

clone size: NA
V gene: TRBV7-9
D gene: NA
J gene: TRBJ2-5
CDR3 DNA: TGTGCCAGCAGCTTACTTCCCATCAGGCTGTCGGGGACCCAGTACTTC
CDR3 protein: CASSLLPIRLSGTQYF

clone size: NA
V gene: TRBV20-1
D gene: NA
J gene: TRBJ2-2
CDR3 DNA: TGCAGTGCTAGCCCCAGTAGCCGGACTGGGGAGGTGTTTTTT
CDR3 protein: CSASPSSRTGEVFF

clone size: NA
V gene: TRBV20-1
D gene: TRBD2
J gene: TRBJ2-3
CDR3 DNA: TGCAGTGCTTCGACTAGCGGGATGTTGGAAGATATGCAGTGTTTT
CDR3 protein: CSASTSGMLEDMQCF

clone size: NA
V gene: TRBV11-2
D gene: NA
J gene: TRBJ1-3
CDR3 DNA: TGTGCCACCAGCTTAGACAGATTAATTTCCGGAAACACCATATATTTT
CDR3 protein: CATSLDRLISGNTIYF